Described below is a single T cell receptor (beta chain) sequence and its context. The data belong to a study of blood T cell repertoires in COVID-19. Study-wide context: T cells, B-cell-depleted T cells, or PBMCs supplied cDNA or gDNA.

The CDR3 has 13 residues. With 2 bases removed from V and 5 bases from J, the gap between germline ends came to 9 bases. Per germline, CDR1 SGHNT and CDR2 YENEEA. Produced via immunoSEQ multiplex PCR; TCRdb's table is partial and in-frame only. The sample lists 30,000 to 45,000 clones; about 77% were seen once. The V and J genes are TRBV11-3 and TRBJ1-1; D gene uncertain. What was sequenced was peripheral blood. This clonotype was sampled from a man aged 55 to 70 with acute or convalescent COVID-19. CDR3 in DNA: TGTGCCAGCAGCTTAAGGAGGTTGACTGAAGCTTTCTTT. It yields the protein CASSLRRLTEAFF.